This TCR beta chain was observed in a study of blood T cell repertoires in COVID-19. The method was immunoSEQ multiplex PCR; TCRdb's version includes in-frame clones alone and lacks a portion of them. The sample has just under 350,000 clones, around 83% seen once. Sample: peripheral blood. This clonotype originated in a man between 25 and 39 years old with active or convalescent COVID-19.

The CDR3 DNA follows: TGTGCCAGCAGCCGCACAGGGGGCGTTAGGGCAGATACGCAGTATTTT. Its protein product is CASSRTGGVRADTQYF. V usage is TRBV14 and J usage is TRBJ2-3; 9 nucleotides line up with TRBD1. The CDR3 contains 16 residues. From germline, CDR1 is SGHDN and CDR2 FVKESK. The ends lost 4 bases at V and 4 bases at J; junction bases unmatched: 9. The complete variable domain, with remaining parts taken from reference TRBV14 and TRBJ2-3, reads EAGVTQFPSHSVIEKGQTVTLRCDPISGHDNLYWYRRVMGKEIKFLLHFVKESKQDESGMPNNRFLAERTGGTYSTLKVQPAELEDSGVYFCASSRTGGVRADTQYFGPGTRLTVL.